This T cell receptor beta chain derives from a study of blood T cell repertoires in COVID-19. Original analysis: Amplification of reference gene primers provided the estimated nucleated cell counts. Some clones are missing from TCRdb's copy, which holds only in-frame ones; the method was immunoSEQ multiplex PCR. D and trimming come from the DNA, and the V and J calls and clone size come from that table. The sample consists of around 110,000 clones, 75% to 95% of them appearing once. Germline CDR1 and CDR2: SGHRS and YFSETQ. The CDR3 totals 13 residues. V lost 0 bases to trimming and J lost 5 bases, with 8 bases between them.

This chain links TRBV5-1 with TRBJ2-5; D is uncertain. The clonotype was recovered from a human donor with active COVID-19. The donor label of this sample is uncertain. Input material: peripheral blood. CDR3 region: CASSLDPRETQYF. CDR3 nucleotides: TGCGCCAGCAGCTTGGACCCCCGGGAGACCCAGTACTTC.